This TCR beta chain was profiled in a study of blood T cell repertoires in COVID-19. Overall study: Whether acute or convalescent, the COVID-19 samples came from the United States, Italy and Spain. T cells, B-cell-depleted T cells, or PBMCs supplied cDNA or gDNA.

V was pared by 4 bases and J by 6 bases, with 7 bases between. Germline-derived CDR1 and CDR2 are SGHRS and YFSETQ. This CDR3 spans 11 amino acids. Original handling: Amplified reference gene primers provided the basis for estimating nucleated cell counts. Using immunoSEQ multiplex PCR, the repertoire was profiled, and TCRdb retains in-frame clones only, with some absent. For V, J and clone size, that table is used; D and trimming come from the DNA. The sample lists 300,000 to 400,000 clones; 87% were seen once. Seattle participants joined during active infection and were tracked over time. Sequencing was carried out using peripheral blood. The sequence was collected from a woman aged 50 to 60 with COVID-19, enrolled during active disease. The chain has TRBV5-1 and TRBJ1-1; D remains unclear. The CDR3 DNA follows: TGCGCCAGCAGCAAATGGCCTGAAGCTTTCTTT. Its translation: CASSKWPEAFF.